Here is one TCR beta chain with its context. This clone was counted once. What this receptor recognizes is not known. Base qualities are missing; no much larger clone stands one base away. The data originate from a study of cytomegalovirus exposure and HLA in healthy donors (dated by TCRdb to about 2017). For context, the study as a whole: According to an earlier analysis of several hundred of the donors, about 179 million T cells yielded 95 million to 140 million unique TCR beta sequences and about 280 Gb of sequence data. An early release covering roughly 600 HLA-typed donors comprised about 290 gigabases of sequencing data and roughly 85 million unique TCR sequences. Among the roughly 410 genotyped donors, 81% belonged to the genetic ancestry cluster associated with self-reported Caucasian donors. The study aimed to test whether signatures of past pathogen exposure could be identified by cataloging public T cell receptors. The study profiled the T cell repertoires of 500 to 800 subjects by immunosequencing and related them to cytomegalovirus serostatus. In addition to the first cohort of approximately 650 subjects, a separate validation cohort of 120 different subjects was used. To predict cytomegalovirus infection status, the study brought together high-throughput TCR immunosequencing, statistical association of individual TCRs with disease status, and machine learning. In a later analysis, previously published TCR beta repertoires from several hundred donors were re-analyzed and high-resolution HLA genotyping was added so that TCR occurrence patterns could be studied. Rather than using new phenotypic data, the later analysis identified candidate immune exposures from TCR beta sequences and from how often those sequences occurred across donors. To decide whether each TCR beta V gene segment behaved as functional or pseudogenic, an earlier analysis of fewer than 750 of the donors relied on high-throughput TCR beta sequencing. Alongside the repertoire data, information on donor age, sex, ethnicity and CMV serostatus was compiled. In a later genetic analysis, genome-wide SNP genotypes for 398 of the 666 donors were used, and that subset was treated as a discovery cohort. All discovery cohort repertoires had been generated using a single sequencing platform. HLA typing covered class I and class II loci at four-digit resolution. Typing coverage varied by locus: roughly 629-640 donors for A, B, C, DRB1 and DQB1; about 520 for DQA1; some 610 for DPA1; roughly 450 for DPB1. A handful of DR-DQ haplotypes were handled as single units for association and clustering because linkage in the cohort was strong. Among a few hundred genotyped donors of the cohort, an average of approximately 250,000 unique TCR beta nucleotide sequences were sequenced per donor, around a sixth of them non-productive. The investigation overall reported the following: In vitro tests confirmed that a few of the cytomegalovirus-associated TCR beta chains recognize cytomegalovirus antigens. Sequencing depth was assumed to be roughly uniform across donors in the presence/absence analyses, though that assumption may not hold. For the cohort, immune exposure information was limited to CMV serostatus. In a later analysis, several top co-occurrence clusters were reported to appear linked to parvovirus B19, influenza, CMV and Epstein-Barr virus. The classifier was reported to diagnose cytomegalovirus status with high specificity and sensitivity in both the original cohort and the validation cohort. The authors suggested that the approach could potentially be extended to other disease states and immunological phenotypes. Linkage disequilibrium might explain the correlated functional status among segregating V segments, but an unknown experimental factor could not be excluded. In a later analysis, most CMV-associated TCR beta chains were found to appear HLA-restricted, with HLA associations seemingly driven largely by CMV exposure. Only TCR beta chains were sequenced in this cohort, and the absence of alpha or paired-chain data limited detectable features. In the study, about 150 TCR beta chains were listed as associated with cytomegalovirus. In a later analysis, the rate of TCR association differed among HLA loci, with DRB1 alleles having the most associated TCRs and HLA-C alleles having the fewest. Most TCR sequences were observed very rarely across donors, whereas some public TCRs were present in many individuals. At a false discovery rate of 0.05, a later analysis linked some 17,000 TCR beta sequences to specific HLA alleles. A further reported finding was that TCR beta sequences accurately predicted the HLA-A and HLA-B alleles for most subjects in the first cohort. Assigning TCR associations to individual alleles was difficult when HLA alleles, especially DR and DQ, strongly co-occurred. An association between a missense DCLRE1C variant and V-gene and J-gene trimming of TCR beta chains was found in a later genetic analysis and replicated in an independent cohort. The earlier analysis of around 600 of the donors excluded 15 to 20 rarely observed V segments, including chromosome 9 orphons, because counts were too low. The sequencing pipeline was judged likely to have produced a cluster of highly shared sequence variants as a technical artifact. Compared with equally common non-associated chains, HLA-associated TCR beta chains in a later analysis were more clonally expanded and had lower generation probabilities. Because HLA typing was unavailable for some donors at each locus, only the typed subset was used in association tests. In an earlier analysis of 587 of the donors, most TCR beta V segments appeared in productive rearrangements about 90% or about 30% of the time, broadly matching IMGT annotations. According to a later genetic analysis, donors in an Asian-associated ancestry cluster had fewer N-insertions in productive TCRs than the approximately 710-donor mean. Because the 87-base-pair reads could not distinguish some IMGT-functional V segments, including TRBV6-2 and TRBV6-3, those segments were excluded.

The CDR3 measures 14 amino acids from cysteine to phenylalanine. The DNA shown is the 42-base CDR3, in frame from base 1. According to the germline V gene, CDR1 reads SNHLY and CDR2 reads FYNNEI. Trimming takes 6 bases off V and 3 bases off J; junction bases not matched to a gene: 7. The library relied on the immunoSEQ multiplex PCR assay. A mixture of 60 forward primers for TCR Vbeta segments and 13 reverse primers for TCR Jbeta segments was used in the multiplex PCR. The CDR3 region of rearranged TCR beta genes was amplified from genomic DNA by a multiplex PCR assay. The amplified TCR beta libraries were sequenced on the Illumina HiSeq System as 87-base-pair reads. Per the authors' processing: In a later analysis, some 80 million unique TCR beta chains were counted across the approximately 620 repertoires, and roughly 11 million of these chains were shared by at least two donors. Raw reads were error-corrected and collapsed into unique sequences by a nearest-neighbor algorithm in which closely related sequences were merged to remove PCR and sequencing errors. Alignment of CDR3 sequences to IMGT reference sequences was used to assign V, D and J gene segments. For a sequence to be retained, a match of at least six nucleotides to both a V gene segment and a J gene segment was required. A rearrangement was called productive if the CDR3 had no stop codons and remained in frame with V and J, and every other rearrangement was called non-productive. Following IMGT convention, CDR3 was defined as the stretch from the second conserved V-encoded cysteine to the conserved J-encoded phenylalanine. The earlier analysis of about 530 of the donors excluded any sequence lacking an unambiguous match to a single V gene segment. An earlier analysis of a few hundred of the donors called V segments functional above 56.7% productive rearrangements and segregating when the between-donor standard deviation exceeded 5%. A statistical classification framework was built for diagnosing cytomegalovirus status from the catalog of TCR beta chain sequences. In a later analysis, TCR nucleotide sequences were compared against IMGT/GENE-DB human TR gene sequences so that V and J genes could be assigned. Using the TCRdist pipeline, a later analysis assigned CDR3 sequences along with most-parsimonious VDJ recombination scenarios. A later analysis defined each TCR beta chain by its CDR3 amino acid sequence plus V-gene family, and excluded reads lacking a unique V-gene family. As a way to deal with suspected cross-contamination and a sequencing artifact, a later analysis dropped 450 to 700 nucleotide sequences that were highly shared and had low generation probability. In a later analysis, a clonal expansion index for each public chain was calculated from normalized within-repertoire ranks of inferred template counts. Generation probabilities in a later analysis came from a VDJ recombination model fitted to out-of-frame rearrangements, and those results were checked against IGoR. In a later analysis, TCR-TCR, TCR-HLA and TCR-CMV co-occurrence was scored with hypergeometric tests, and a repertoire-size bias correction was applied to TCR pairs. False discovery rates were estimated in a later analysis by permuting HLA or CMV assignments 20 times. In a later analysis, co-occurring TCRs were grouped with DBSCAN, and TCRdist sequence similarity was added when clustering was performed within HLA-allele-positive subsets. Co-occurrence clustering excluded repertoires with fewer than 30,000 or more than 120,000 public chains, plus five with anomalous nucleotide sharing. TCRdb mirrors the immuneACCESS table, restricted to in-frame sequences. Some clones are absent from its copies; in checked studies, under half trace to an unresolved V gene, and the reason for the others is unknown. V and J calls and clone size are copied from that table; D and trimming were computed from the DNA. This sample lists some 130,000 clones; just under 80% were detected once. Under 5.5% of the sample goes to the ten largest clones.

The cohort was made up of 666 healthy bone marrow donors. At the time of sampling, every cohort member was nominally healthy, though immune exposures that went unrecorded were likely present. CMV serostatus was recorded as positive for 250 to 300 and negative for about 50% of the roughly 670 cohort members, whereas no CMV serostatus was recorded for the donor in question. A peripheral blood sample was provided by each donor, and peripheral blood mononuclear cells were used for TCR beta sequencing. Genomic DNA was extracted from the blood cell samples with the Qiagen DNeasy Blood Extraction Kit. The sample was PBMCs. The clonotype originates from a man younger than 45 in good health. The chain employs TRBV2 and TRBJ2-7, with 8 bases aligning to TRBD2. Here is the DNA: TGTGCCAGCAGGAATAGCGGGACGAGCTACGAGCAGTACTTC. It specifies CASRNSGTSYEQYF.